This T cell receptor beta chain was recovered during a study of glioma-infiltrating T cells after dendritic cell vaccination. Looking at the study overall: Dendritic cell vaccination trial patients had either newly diagnosed or recurrent glioblastoma. Three intradermal dendritic cell vaccine injections were given every two weeks.

Patients had residual fresh-frozen tumor tissue and more than two years of survival data. No glioblastoma patient carried an isocitrate dehydrogenase mutation. Produced via immunoSEQ multiplex PCR; TCRdb's table is partial and in-frame only. Among roughly 41,000 clones, about 80% were seen once, and the ten largest hold more than 7%. This CDR3 is 13 amino acids long. The ends lost 4 bases at V and 6 bases at J; junction bases unmatched: 4. From germline, CDR1 is GTSNPN and CDR2 SVGIG (reference sequence). J is TRBJ1-5 and V is TRBV30, with 9 bases fitting TRBD1. This TCR derives from a human donor with glioblastoma. The specimen comprised blood, sampled before dendritic cell vaccination. CDR3 sequence (DNA): TGTGCCTGGACTACAGGGGGCGGTCAGCCCCAGCATTTT. Translation: CAWTTGGGQPQHF.